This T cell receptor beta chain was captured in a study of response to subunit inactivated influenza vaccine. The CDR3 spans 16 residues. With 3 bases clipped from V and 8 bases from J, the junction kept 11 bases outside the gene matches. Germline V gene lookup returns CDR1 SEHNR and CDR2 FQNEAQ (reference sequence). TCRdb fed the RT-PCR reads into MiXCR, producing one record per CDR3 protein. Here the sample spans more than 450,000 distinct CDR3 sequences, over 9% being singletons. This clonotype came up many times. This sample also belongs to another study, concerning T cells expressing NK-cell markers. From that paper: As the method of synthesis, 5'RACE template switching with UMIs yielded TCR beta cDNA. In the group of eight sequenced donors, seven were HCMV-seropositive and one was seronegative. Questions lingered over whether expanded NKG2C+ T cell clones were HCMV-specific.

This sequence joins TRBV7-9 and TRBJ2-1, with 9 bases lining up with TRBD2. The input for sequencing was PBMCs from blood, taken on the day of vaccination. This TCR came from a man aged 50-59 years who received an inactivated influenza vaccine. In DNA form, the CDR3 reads TGTGCCAGCAGCTTGCTAGCGGGAATGTTTAGCGATGAGCAGTTCTTC. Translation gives CASSLLAGMFSDEQFF.